The clone carrying this TCR beta chain was observed a few times. In germline, CDR1 is SGHDN, CDR2 FVKESK. The CDR3 runs 15 residues. V lost 2 bases and J lost 1, with 11 bases in between. TCR cDNA received a 3' ligated oligonucleotide that carried a UMI. Reverse transcription used DNase-treated unsorted total RNA, aiming for roughly 1 to 1000 ng. The sample belongs to a study of naive and memory T cell subsets. Four PCR rounds used nested alpha and beta constant region primers plus the SP2 primer. Alpha and beta constant region primers primed reverse transcription for blood and skin samples. TCRdb passed the 5' RACE reads through MiXCR, listing each CDR3 protein once. There are roughly 60,000 distinct CDR3 sequences in the sample; 5.5% to 8.5% occur only once, and around 9.7% lies in the top ten.

The gene calls are TRBV14 and TRBJ1-1; D unclear. The clonotype was recovered from a male donor in good health. The CDR3 DNA follows: TGTGCCAGCAGCCAACGAGGGAGAGGGAACACTGAAGCTTTCTTT. Its translation is CASSQRGRGNTEAFF.